This entry concerns a single T cell receptor beta chain. These data come from a study of blood T cell repertoires in COVID-19. Study details: Samples taken during acute and convalescent COVID-19 were collected in the United States, Italy and Spain.

The CDR3 sequence is 14 residues long. V dropped 9 bases and J dropped 4 bases, with 14 bases sitting between them. Germline CDR1 and CDR2: SGHRS and YFSETQ. Sequenced by immunoSEQ multiplex PCR; TCRdb stores in-frame clones only, minus some. The repertoire holds about 170,000 clones, around 83% seen once, with about 19% in the top ten. The V and J genes are TRBV5-1 and TRBJ2-6; D possibly corresponds to TRBD2 (7 bases). This TCR was recovered from a woman between 70 and 85 years old who had recovered from COVID-19. The specimen sequenced was peripheral blood. For the CDR3, the DNA is TGCGCCACCGCCCGGGGGGCCGGGGCCAACGTCCTGACTTTC. It encodes CATARGAGANVLTF.